This is a list of T cell receptor beta chains from one sample in a study of response to subunit inactivated influenza vaccine. In TCRdb, the RT-PCR reads were re-called with MiXCR into one record per CDR3 protein. Altogether 650,000 or so distinct CDR3 sequences are present, approximately 15% being singletons, with the ten largest covering about 7.6%. The sample consisted of PBMCs from blood, taken around 14 days before vaccination. The source is a man aged 45-60 years who received an inactivated influenza vaccine. CDR3s include the opening cysteine and the closing phenylalanine or tryptophan. A D gene is named only where the DNA matches it firmly. Clone size is shown for a subset of rows, as once, few, many or a class of expanded clone.

CSGTRGVSNTGELFF	TGCAGTGGAACGAGGGGGGTTTCGAACACCGGGGAGCTGTTTTTT	TRBV20-1	TRBJ2-2	few	.
CASSYSPTAGGTQTQYF	TGTGCCAGCAGTTACTCGCCGACGGCGGGGGGGACCCAGACCCAGTACTTC	TRBV6-5	TRBJ2-5	.	TRBD2
CASSFIKDGSEQFF	TGTGCCAGCAGCTTTATAAAGGATGGGAGTGAGCAGTTCTTC	TRBV11-2	TRBJ2-1	few	.
CSASRGSTDTQYF	TGCAGTGCTAGCCGGGGGAGCACAGATACGCAGTATTTT	TRBV20-1	TRBJ2-3	.	.
CASSLASGGSYNEQFF	TGTGCCAGCAGCTTAGCCAGCGGGGGCTCCTACAATGAGCAGTTCTTC	TRBV7-2	TRBJ2-1	many	TRBD2
CASSVGNTYNEQFF	TGTGCCAGCAGCGTAGGAAACACGTACAATGAGCAGTTCTTC	TRBV9	TRBJ2-1	.	.
CASSLGAGQGGYEQYF	TGTGCCAGCAGTTTGGGGGCTGGACAGGGGGGATACGAGCAGTACTTC	TRBV28	TRBJ2-7	few	TRBD1
CATRRSGAANTGELFF	TGTGCCACCAGAAGAAGCGGGGCTGCGAACACCGGGGAGCTGTTTTTT	TRBV6-2/TRBV6-3	TRBJ2-2	few	TRBD2
CAIRITGTASTDTQYF	TGTGCCATCAGGATTACCGGGACAGCGAGCACAGATACGCAGTATTTT	TRBV10-3	TRBJ2-3	.	TRBD1
CASSDRVSGYTF	TGTGCCAGCAGTGACAGGGTTTCCGGCTACACCTTC	TRBV6-5	TRBJ1-2	.	TRBD1
CASSHGTSGDNEQFF	TGCGCCAGCAGCCACGGGACTAGCGGGGACAATGAGCAGTTCTTC	TRBV4-3	TRBJ2-1	.	TRBD2
CSVIAGGARTPDTQYF	TGCAGCGTGATAGCGGGAGGAGCAAGAACTCCAGATACGCAGTATTTT	TRBV29-1	TRBJ2-3	many	TRBD2
CASSQTGQSPEAFF	TGTGCCAGCAGCCAGACCGGACAGTCCCCTGAAGCTTTCTTT	TRBV3-1	TRBJ1-1	few	.
CASSQNSGRAREQYF	TGCGCCAGCAGCCAAAATAGCGGGAGGGCCAGGGAGCAGTACTTC	TRBV4-3	TRBJ2-7	few	TRBD2
CASSLGGRGVYEQYF	TGTGCCAGCAGCTTAGGGGGCAGGGGGGTCTACGAGCAGTACTTC	TRBV7-6	TRBJ2-7	.	.
CASSPTGNNQPQHF	TGCGCCAGCAGCCCGACGGGGAACAATCAGCCCCAGCATTTT	TRBV5-1	TRBJ1-5	.	.
CASRGLSNQPQHF	TGTGCCAGCAGGGGACTAAGCAATCAGCCCCAGCATTTT	TRBV6-2/TRBV6-3	TRBJ1-5	.	.
CASSLSSGELFF	TGTGCCAGCAGCTTATCTTCAGGGGAACTGTTTTTT	TRBV11-2	TRBJ2-2	many	.
CASSAPGRYTGELFF	TGTGCCAGCAGTGCCCCGGGGCGTTACACCGGGGAGCTGTTTTTT	TRBV7-2	TRBJ2-2	.	.
CASSYSGGTGEAFF	TGTGCCAGCAGTTACTCTGGGGGAACTGGTGAAGCTTTCTTT	TRBV6-5	TRBJ1-1	few	.
CASSYYDRFSNQPQHF	TGTGCCAGCAGTTACTATGACAGGTTTAGCAATCAGCCCCAGCATTTT	TRBV6-5	TRBJ1-5	.	.
CASSQVGGNNQPQHF	TGTGCCAGCAGCCAAGTCGGAGGGAACAATCAGCCCCAGCATTTT	TRBV3-1	TRBJ1-5	few	.
CASSASGTGAGYTF	TGTGCCAGCAGCGCTTCCGGGACAGGGGCTGGCTACACCTTC	TRBV7-9	TRBJ1-2	few	TRBD1
CASSFSGGEMRNEQFF	TGCGCCAGCAGCTTTAGCGGGGGGGAAATGCGGAATGAGCAGTTCTTC	TRBV5-1	TRBJ2-1	.	TRBD2
CASSYELSSGTLAFF	TGTGCCAGCAGTTACGAGCTTTCTTCAGGGACCTTGGCTTTCTTT	TRBV6-5	TRBJ1-1	.	.
CASKGTSNTDTQYF	TGCGCCAGCAAGGGGACTAGCAACACAGATACGCAGTATTTT	TRBV10-2	TRBJ2-3	few	TRBD2
CASTDRYNEQFF	TGTGCCAGCACTGACCGCTACAATGAGCAGTTCTTC	TRBV6-2/TRBV6-3	TRBJ2-1	few	.
CASSPTPSFSYNEQFF	TGCGCCAGCAGCCCCACCCCCAGTTTCTCCTACAATGAGCAGTTCTTC	TRBV5-1	TRBJ2-1	.	.
CSASPTGGGYEQYF	TGCAGTGCTAGCCCTACAGGGGGCGGTTACGAGCAGTACTTC	TRBV20-1	TRBJ2-7	.	TRBD1
CSARRGAGGNEQFF	TGCAGCGCCCGCAGGGGGGCCGGTGGTAATGAGCAGTTCTTC	TRBV29-1	TRBJ2-1	few	.